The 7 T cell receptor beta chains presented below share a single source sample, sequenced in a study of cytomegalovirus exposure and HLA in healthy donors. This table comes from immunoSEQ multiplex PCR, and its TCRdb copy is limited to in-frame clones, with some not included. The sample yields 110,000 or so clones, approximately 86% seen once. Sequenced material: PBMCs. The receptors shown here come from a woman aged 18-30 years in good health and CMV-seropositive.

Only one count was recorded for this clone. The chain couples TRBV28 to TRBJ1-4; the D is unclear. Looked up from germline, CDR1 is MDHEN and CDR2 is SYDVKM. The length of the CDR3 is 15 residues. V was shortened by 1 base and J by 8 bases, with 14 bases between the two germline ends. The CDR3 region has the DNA TGTGCCAGCAGTTTATCTCCCATTGGAGCGGAAAAACTGTTTTTT. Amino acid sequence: CASSLSPIGAEKLFF.

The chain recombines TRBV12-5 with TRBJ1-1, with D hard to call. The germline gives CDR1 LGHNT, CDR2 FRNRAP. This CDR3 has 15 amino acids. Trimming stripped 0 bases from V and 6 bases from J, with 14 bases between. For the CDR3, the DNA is TGTGCTAGTGGTTTGGTATGGGAGGGTGGGCCTGAAGCTTTCTTT. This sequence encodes CASGLVWEGGPEAFF.

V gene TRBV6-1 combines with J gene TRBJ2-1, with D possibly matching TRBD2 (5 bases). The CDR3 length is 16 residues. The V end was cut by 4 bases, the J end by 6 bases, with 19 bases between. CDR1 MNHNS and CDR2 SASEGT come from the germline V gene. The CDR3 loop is CASSGQRKLFFNEQFF. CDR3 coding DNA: TGTGCCAGCAGTGGTCAGCGGAAGTTATTTTTCAATGAGCAGTTCTTC.

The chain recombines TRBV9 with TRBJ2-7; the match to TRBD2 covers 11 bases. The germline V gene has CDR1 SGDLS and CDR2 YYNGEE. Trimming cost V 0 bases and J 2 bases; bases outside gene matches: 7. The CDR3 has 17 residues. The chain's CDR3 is CASSVGLAGRQPYEQYF. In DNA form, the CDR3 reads TGTGCCAGCAGCGTAGGACTAGCGGGGAGGCAACCCTACGAGCAGTACTTC. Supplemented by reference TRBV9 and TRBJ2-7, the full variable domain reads DSGVTQTPKHLITATGQRVTLRCSPRSGDLSVYWYQQSLDQGLQFLIQYYNGEERAKGNILERFSAQQFPDLHSELNLSSLELGDSALYFCASSVGLAGRQPYEQYFGPGTRLTVT.

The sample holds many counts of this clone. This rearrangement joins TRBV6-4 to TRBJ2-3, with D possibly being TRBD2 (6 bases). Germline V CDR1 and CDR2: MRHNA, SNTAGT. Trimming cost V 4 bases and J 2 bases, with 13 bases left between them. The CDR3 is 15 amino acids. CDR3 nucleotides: TGTGCCAGCAGTGTAGGTAGCGGAACCACAGATACGCAGTATTTT. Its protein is CASSVGSGTTDTQYF.

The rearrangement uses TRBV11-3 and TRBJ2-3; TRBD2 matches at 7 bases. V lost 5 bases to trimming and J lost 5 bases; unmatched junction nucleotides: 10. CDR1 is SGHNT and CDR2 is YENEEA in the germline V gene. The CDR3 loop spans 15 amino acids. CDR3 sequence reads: CASSPAVAGLDTQYF. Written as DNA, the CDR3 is TGTGCCAGCAGCCCCGCAGTAGCGGGTCTAGATACGCAGTATTTT.

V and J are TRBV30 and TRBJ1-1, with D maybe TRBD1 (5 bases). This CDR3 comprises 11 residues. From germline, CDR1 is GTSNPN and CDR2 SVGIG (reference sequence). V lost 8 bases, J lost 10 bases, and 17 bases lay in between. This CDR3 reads CATLEGRRAFF. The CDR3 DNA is TGTGCCACGCTCGAGGGGAGGAGAGCTTTCTTT.